Here is one TCR beta chain with its context. V was clipped by 0 bases and J by 7 bases, with 13 bases between them. This CDR3 has 15 residues. Germline V gives CDR1 ENHRY, CDR2 SYGVKD. Data came from immunoSEQ multiplex PCR; TCRdb stores just in-frame clones and leaves some out. This table holds roughly 77,000 clones, about 80% found once. These data belong to a study of blood T cell repertoires in COVID-19. What was sequenced was peripheral blood. The genes are TRBV10-3 and TRBJ2-1, with D perhaps matching TRBD1 (6 bases). This receptor was taken from a man aged 55 to 70 with active or convalescent COVID-19. The CDR3: CAISESTQGFNEQFF. The CDR3 DNA reads TGTGCCATCAGTGAGTCGACACAGGGCTTTAATGAGCAGTTCTTC.